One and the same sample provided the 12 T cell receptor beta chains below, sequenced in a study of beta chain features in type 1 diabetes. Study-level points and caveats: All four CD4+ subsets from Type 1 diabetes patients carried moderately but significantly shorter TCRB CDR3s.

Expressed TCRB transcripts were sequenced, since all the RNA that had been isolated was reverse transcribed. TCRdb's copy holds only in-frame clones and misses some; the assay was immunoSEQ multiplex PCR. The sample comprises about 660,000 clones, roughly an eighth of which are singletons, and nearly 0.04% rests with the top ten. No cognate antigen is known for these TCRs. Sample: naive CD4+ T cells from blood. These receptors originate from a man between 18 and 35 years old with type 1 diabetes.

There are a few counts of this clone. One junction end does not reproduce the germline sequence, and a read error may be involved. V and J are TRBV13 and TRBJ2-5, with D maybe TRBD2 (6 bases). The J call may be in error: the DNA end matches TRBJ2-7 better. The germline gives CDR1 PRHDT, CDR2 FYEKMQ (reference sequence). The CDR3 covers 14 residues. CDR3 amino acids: CASGGGTVSHEQYF. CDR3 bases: TGTGCTAGCGGAGGCGGGACGGTCTCCCACGAGCAGTACTTC.

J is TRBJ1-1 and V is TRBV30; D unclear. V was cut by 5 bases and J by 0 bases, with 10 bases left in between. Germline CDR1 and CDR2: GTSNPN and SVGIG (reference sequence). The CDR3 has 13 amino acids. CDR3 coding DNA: TGTGCCTGGGAGGGCGCAGTGAACACTGAAGCTTTCTTT. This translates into CAWEGAVNTEAFF.

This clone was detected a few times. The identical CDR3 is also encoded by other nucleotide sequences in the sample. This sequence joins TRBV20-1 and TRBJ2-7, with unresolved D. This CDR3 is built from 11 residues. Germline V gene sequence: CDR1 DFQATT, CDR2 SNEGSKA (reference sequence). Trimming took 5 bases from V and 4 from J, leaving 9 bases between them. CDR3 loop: CSASPGYEQYF. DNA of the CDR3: TGCAGTGCTTCTCCCGGGTACGAGCAGTACTTC.

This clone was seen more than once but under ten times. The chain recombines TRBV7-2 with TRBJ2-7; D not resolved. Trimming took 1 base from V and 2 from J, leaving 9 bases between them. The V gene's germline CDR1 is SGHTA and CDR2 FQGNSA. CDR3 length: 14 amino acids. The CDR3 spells CASSLVSGAYEQYF. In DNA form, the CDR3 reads TGTGCCAGCAGCTTAGTATCTGGCGCCTACGAGCAGTACTTC.

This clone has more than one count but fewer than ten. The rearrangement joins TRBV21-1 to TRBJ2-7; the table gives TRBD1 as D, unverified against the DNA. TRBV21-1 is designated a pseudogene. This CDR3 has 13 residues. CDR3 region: CAGDRTFHYEQYF. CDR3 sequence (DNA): TGTGCCGGAGATAGGACATTTCACTACGAGCAGTACTTC.

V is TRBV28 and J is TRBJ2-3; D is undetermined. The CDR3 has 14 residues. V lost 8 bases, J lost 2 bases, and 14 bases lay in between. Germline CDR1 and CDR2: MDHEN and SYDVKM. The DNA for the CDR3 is TGTGCCAGCGCCCCCCCGGCCCACACAGATACGCAGTATTTT. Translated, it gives CASAPPAHTDTQYF.

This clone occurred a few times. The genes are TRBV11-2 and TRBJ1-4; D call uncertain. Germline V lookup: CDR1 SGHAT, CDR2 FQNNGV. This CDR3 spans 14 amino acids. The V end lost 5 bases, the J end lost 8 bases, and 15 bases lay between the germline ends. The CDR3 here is CASSRPALREKLFF. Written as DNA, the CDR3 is TGTGCCAGCAGCAGGCCGGCCCTGCGAGAAAAACTGTTTTTT. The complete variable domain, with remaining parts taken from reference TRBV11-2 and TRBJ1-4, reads EAGVAQSPRYKIIEKRQSVAFWCNPISGHATLYWYQQILGQGPKLLIQFQNNGVVDDSQLPKDRFSAERLKGVDSTLKIQPAKLEDSAVYLCASSRPALREKLFFGSGTQLSVL.

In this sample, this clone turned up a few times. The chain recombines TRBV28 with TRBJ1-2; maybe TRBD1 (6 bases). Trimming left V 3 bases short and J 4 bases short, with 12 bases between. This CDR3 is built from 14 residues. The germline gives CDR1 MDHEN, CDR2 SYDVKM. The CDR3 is CASSFGGQFYGYTF. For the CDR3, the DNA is TGTGCCAGCAGTTTCGGAGGACAGTTCTATGGCTACACCTTC.

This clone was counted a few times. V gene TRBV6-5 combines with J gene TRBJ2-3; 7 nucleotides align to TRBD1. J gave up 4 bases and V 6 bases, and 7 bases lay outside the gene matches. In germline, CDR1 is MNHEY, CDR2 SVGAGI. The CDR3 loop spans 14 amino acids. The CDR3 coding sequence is TGTGCCAGCAGGCCCTACCAGGGGGCAGATACGCAGTATTTT. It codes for CASRPYQGADTQYF.

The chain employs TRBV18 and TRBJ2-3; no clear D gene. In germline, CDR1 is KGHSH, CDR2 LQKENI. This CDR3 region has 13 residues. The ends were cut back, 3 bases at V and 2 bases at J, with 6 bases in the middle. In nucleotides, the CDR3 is TGTGCCAGCTCACCTGCAAACACAGATACGCAGTATTTT. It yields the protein CASSPANTDTQYF.

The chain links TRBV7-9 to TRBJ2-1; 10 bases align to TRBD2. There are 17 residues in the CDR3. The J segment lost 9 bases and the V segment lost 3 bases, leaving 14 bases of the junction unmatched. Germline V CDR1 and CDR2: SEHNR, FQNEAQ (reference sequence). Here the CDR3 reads CASSLGAGGFSKSEQFF. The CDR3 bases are TGTGCCAGCAGCTTGGGAGCGGGAGGGTTTAGTAAGAGTGAGCAGTTCTTC.

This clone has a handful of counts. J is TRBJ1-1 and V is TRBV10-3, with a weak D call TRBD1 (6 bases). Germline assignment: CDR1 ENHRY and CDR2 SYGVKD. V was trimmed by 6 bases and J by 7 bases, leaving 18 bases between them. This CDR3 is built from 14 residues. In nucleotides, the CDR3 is TGTGCCATCAGAGCTTCAGGGGCGGTGATTGAAGCTTTCTTT. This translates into CAIRASGAVIEAFF.